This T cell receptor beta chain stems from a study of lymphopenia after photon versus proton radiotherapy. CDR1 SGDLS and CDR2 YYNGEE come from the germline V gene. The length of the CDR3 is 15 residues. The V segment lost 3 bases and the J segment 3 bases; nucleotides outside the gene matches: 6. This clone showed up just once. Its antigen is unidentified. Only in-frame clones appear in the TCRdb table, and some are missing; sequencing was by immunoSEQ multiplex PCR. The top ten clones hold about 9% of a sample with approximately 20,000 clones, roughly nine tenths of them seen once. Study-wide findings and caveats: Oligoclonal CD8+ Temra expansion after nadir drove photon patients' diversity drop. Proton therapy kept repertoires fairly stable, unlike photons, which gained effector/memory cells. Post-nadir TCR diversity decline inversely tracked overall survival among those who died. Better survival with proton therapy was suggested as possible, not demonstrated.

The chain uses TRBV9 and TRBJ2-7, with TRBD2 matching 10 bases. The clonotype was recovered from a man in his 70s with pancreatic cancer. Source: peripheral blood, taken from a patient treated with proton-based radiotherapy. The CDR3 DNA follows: TGTGCCAGCAGCGCCGGGACTAGCGACGTCTACGAGCAGTACTTC. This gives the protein CASSAGTSDVYEQYF.